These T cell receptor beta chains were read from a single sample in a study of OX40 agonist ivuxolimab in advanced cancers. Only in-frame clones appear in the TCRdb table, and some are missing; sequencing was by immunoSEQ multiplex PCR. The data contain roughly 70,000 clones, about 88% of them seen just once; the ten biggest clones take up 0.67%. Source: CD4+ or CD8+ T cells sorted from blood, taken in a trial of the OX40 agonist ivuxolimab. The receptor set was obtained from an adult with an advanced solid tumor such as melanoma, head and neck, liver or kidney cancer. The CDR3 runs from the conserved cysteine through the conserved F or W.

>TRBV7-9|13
CASSEMDSDGYTF
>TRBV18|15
CASSPWERVTYEQYF
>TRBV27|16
CASSTRGEGAGNTIYF
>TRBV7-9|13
CASSSDSSHGYTF
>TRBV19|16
CASSSGLAGGTGELFF
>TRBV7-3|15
CASSFAGTHTDTQYF
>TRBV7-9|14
CASSSTSLYNEQFF
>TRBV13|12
CASSLGGQPQHF
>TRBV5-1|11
CASSLTDTQYF
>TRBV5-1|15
CASSKGTSGTYEQYF
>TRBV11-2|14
CASSLPRTVETQYF
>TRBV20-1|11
CSARGHKEQFF
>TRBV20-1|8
CSAPEQFF
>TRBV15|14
CATSRDGRTDTQYF
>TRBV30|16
CAWSLPIGFWNSPLHF
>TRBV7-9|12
CASSPGRYEQYF
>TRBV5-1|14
CASSTLQGGHEQYF
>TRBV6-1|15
CASSENRAHGGELFF
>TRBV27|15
CASSGHRGLRYEQYF
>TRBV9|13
CPGARALNQPQHF
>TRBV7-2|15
CASSLRAGLTDTQYF
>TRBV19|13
CASSITGDTEAFF
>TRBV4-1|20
CASSQDDLGQGASGANVLTF
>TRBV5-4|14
CASSDQREGDTQYF
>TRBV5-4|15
CASSLWVGEDYGYTF
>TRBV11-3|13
CASSLAEGYEQYF
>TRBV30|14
CACQGTSGYNEQFF
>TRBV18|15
CASSTSGQGDTEAFF
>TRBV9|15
CASSVPRGAVGTQYF
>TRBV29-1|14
CSVGSGTGATEQYF
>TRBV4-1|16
CASSQGGRPGAYEQYF
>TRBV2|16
CASRRPGGPLTGELFF
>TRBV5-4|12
CASSFRGYEQYF
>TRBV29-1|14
CSVITGSTVGEQYF
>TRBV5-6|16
CASSLAGGFMGAEAFF
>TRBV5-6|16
CASSLPSGRNTGELFF
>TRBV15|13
CATSRVGVGEQYF
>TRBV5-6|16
CASSSMTSGRAYEQYF